What follows are 23 T cell receptor beta chains derived from one specimen sequenced in a study of blood T cell repertoires in COVID-19. Sequenced by immunoSEQ multiplex PCR; TCRdb stores in-frame clones only, minus some. The sample lists around 250,000 clones, approximately 86% occurring once. The sequenced material came from peripheral blood. The receptors originated from a man aged 35-49 years with active or convalescent COVID-19.

This chain connects TRBV11-3 to TRBJ2-7, with D unresolved. This CDR3 is built from 14 residues. CDR1 and CDR2 from the germline V gene are SGHNT and YENEEA. Trimming shortened V by 1 base and J by 4 bases, and 11 bases separated the two germline ends. CDR3 amino acids: CASSLGYPEYEQYF. The CDR3 region has the DNA TGTGCCAGCAGCTTAGGTTACCCTGAGTACGAGCAGTACTTC.

The V and J genes are TRBV2 and TRBJ1-6; 8 bases align to TRBD1. The CDR3 runs 13 residues. Trimming took 7 bases from V and 9 from J; bases not matched to a gene: 5. The germline V gene encodes CDR1 SNHLY and CDR2 FYNNEI. The DNA of the CDR3 is TGTGCCAGCAATGACAGGGGCACTTCACCCCTCCACTTT. Its protein product is CASNDRGTSPLHF.

The gene calls are TRBV5-1 and TRBJ1-4; no clear D gene. This CDR3 comprises 13 residues. Germline V CDR1 and CDR2: SGHRS, YFSETQ. V was clipped by 1 base and J by 7 bases, with 8 bases between them. The CDR3 DNA sequence: TGCGCCAGCAGCTTGAGTGAGGGTGAAAAACTGTTTTTT. Translated: CASSLSEGEKLFF. The full variable domain, in which reference TRBV5-1 and TRBJ1-4 provide the parts outside the CDR3, is KAGVTQTPRYLIKTRGQQVTLSCSPISGHRSVSWYQQTPGQGLQFLFEYFSETQRNKGNFPGRFSGRQFSNSRSEMNVSTLELGDSALYLCASSLSEGEKLFFGSGTQLSVL.

The gene calls are TRBV19 and TRBJ1-1; D is unclear. CDR1 is LNHDA and CDR2 is SQIVND in the germline V gene (reference sequence). CDR3 size: 13 residues. V dropped 0 bases and J dropped 7 bases, with 9 bases sitting between them. The CDR3 DNA reads as TGTGCCAGTAGTATAGAGGCACCTCATGAAGCTTTCTTT. Protein sequence: CASSIEAPHEAFF.

This clone was seen more than once but under ten times. The V call is TRBV24-1, the J call TRBJ2-2, with TRBD1 identical over 10 bases. The V segment lost 4 bases and the J segment 5 bases; nucleotides outside the gene matches: 6. Germline CDR1 KGHDR, CDR2 SFDVKD. This CDR3 spans 16 amino acids. CDR3 residues: CATSDRDRGSTGELFF. Here the CDR3 DNA reads TGTGCCACCAGTGACCGGGACAGGGGATCAACCGGGGAGCTGTTTTTT.

The chain couples TRBV6-5 to TRBJ2-3; the D gene is possibly TRBD1 (8 bases). V dropped 6 bases and J dropped 0 bases, with 13 bases sitting between them. Germline V CDR1 and CDR2: MNHEY, SVGAGI. The CDR3 spans 15 residues. DNA for the CDR3: TGTGCCAGCAGAACAGGGGGGGCTAGCACAGATACGCAGTATTTT. This sequence encodes CASRTGGASTDTQYF.

V usage is TRBV29-1 and J usage is TRBJ2-3; TRBD2 aligns across 11 bases. The CDR3 has 16 residues. Germline V gene lookup returns CDR1 SQVTM and CDR2 ANQGSEA. The V and J ends lost 2 bases and 4 bases, in that order; junction bases with no gene match: 8. CDR3: CSVESTSGDPPDTQYF. In DNA, the CDR3 is TGCAGCGTTGAATCGACTAGCGGGGACCCACCAGATACGCAGTATTTT.

The chain employs TRBV4-2 and TRBJ2-6; TRBD2 aligns across 14 bases. Looked up from germline, CDR1 is LGHNA and CDR2 is YNFKEQ. This CDR3 has 20 residues. Trimming took 4 bases from V and 0 from J; bases not matched to a gene: 8. The CDR3 spells CASSLGTSGGKHSGANVLTF. In DNA form, the CDR3 reads TGTGCCAGCAGCCTCGGGACTAGCGGGGGTAAACACTCTGGGGCCAACGTCCTGACTTTC.

The chain combines TRBV4-1 with TRBJ1-2; a possible D gene is TRBD1 (6 bases). The CDR3 runs 16 residues. Trimming left V 0 bases short and J 5 bases short, with 16 bases between. The V gene's germline CDR1 is MGHRA and CDR2 YSYEKL. The CDR3 DNA reads as TGCGCCAGCAGCCAAGACCCCGCCAGGGGCCGGTATGGCTACACCTTC. The encoded protein is CASSQDPARGRYGYTF.

This chain joins TRBV28 and TRBJ2-1, with 8 bases that match TRBD2. Losses at the gene ends were 6 bases for V and 5 bases for J; bases not matched to a gene: 9. The CDR3 spans 15 residues. CDR1 MDHEN and CDR2 SYDVKM come from the germline V gene. The CDR3 is CASSIPGLVHNEQFF. The CDR3 nucleotides are TGTGCCAGCAGCATTCCGGGACTAGTCCACAATGAGCAGTTCTTC.

This chain joins TRBV29-1 and TRBJ1-2; 9 positions match TRBD1. The V and J ends lost 0 bases and 8 bases, in that order; junction bases with no gene match: 7. CDR1 is SQVTM and CDR2 is ANQGSEA in the germline V gene. This CDR3 has 14 amino acids. CDR3 DNA: TGCAGCGTTGAAGATCGGGCACAGGGGGCAGGCTACACCTTC. Encoded protein: CSVEDRAQGAGYTF.

V usage is TRBV5-1 and J usage is TRBJ1-2, with a tentative D call TRBD1 (6 bases). V was trimmed by 0 bases and J by 0 bases, leaving 12 bases between them. The CDR3 is made up of 16 amino acids. Germline assignment: CDR1 SGHRS and CDR2 YFSETQ. CDR3 nucleotides: TGCGCCAGCAGCTTGGCAGGGGTTGGAACTAACTATGGCTACACCTTC. Its translation is CASSLAGVGTNYGYTF.

The V call is TRBV24-1, the J call TRBJ2-1; 7 bases match TRBD1. CDR3 length: 16 amino acids. The V and J ends lost 4 bases and 8 bases, in that order; junction bases with no gene match: 13. Germline CDR1 KGHDR, CDR2 SFDVKD. The CDR3 bases are TGTGCCACCAGTGACTTTAACAGGGGAAGGATGGATGAGCAGTTCTTC. Translated: CATSDFNRGRMDEQFF.

This clone was counted a few times. This sequence joins TRBV6-1 and TRBJ1-5; D might be TRBD1 (5 bases). Germline CDR1 reads MNHNS; CDR2 reads SASEGT. Deletions cut 0 bases from V and 4 bases from J, with 10 bases between. This CDR3 region has 15 residues. CDR3 residues: CASSEAEGWNQPQHF. The CDR3, as DNA: TGTGCCAGCAGTGAAGCGGAGGGGTGGAATCAGCCCCAGCATTTT.

The chain links TRBV9 to TRBJ2-2; possibly TRBD2 for D (5 bases). Germline loops: CDR1 SGDLS, CDR2 YYNGEE. Trimming pared 2 bases from V and 0 bases from J, leaving 8 bases between. The CDR3 covers 15 residues. This chain's CDR3 is CASSVSGTNTGELFF. The CDR3 nucleotides are TGTGCCAGCAGCGTCAGCGGTACGAACACCGGGGAGCTGTTTTTT. The full variable domain, completed using reference TRBV9 and TRBJ2-2, is DSGVTQTPKHLITATGQRVTLRCSPRSGDLSVYWYQQSLDQGLQFLIQYYNGEERAKGNILERFSAQQFPDLHSELNLSSLELGDSALYFCASSVSGTNTGELFFGEGSRLTVL.

This chain connects TRBV13 to TRBJ1-2; D may be TRBD1 (6 bases). Per germline, CDR1 PRHDT and CDR2 FYEKMQ (reference sequence). Trimming took off 5 bases at V and 4 bases at J, with 17 bases between the two ends. This CDR3 spans 15 amino acids. This CDR3 reads CASSPRPTGFYGYTF. The CDR3 DNA reads as TGTGCCAGCAGCCCACGACCAACAGGGTTCTATGGCTACACCTTC.

This clone was recorded once. The gene calls are TRBV27 and TRBJ2-1; tentatively, D is TRBD1 (5 bases). Germline loops: CDR1 MNHEY, CDR2 SMNVEV (reference sequence). The CDR3 spans 16 residues. Deletions cut 6 bases from V and 0 bases from J, with 15 bases between. The CDR3 region has the DNA TGTGCCAGCAGGATTGAACAGGCCCGCTCCTACAATGAGCAGTTCTTC. Amino acids: CASRIEQARSYNEQFF.

This clone was detected only a few times. The genes are TRBV19 and TRBJ1-5; a possible D gene is TRBD1 (6 bases). Germline lookup yields CDR1 LNHDA and CDR2 SQIVND (reference sequence). The CDR3 consists of 15 residues. Between the trimmed V and J ends, which lost 5 bases and 7 bases, there was a span of 18 bases. CDR3 sequence (DNA): TGTGCCAGTAGTGCTCCCCCAGGGGCAGGCCAGCCCCAGCATTTT. It encodes CASSAPPGAGQPQHF.

The rearrangement links TRBV6-5 to TRBJ1-1; TRBD1 is a possible D gene (6 bases). V gave up 2 bases and J gave up 11 bases, with 12 bases separating them. The CDR3 has 12 amino acids. The germline V gene has CDR1 MNHEY and CDR2 SVGAGI. The CDR3 is CASSYGAGEAFF. In DNA form, the CDR3 reads TGTGCCAGCAGTTACGGGGCAGGGGAGGCTTTCTTT.

The chain carries TRBV9 and TRBJ2-2, with TRBD2 matching over 8 bases. The CDR3 is 15 residues long. Germline CDR1 SGDLS, CDR2 YYNGEE. The trim removed 3 bases at V and 5 bases at J, leaving 6 bases unmatched. The CDR3 region is CASSAAGGTTGELFF. CDR3 nucleotides: TGTGCCAGCAGCGCCGCGGGGGGAACAACCGGGGAGCTGTTTTTT. Supplemented by reference TRBV9 and TRBJ2-2, the full variable domain reads DSGVTQTPKHLITATGQRVTLRCSPRSGDLSVYWYQQSLDQGLQFLIQYYNGEERAKGNILERFSAQQFPDLHSELNLSSLELGDSALYFCASSAAGGTTGELFFGEGSRLTVL.

The gene calls are TRBV23-1 and TRBJ1-5; TRBD1 aligns across 7 bases. TRBV23-1 is placed among ORFs of uncertain function. This CDR3 has 16 amino acids. Trimming removed 3 bases from V and 7 bases from J; junction bases left unmatched: 12. CDR3 sequence (DNA): TGCGCCAGCAGTCATTCACGACAGGGCGAGTGGCAGCCCCAGCATTTT. Protein sequence: CASSHSRQGEWQPQHF.

The chain couples TRBV3-1 (or the pseudogene TRBV3-2) to TRBJ1-1; D may be TRBD1 (6 bases). The CDR3 has 14 residues. CDR1 and CDR2 (germline): LGHDT, YNNKEL (reference sequence). Trimming removed 4 bases from V and 3 bases from J, with 12 bases in between. The CDR3 here is CASSPAGQYTEAFF. CDR3 nucleotides: TGTGCCAGCAGCCCAGCCGGACAGTACACTGAAGCTTTCTTT.

The chain joins TRBV6-5 to TRBJ1-2; TRBD1 might be the D (6 bases). Per the germline V gene, CDR1 is MNHEY and CDR2 is SVGAGI. This CDR3 spans 13 amino acids. V was pared by 4 bases and J by 4 bases, with 10 bases between. The CDR3 loop reads CASSWTDSYGYTF. CDR3 bases: TGTGCCAGCAGTTGGACGGACAGCTATGGCTACACCTTC.